This is a list of T cell receptor beta chains from one sample in a study of PD-L1 blockade in urothelial cancer. Clones were read by immunoSEQ multiplex PCR, and TCRdb kept only the in-frame ones, dropping some. The sample has more than 90,000 clones, around 93% seen once. This material consisted of PBMCs, taken around atezolizumab (anti-PD-L1) treatment. Receptor source: a man aged 60 to 69 with urothelial cancer. CDR3s include the opening cysteine and the closing phenylalanine or tryptophan. A D gene is named only where the DNA matches it firmly.

v_gene: TRBV29-1
d_gene: -
CDR3aa: CSVAGGAETQYF

v_gene: TRBV15
d_gene: TRBD2
CDR3aa: CATSRTGGTYEQYF

v_gene: TRBV5-1
d_gene: -
CDR3aa: CASSLVLSHTTYEQYF

v_gene: TRBV2
d_gene: -
CDR3aa: CASIGGLTYEQYF

v_gene: TRBV2
d_gene: TRBD2
CDR3aa: CASSRLAGADTQYF

v_gene: TRBV7-2
d_gene: -
CDR3aa: CASSSRSTYEQYF

v_gene: TRBV2
d_gene: TRBD1
CDR3aa: CASRPRTGGNTGELFF

v_gene: TRBV9
d_gene: TRBD1
CDR3aa: CASSAVGGQANTGELFF

v_gene: TRBV18
d_gene: TRBD1
CDR3aa: CASSPLQGTQYF

v_gene: TRBV7-8
d_gene: TRBD1
CDR3aa: CASSQDRWWETQYF

v_gene: TRBV5-1
d_gene: TRBD1
CDR3aa: CASSLGQGANEQFF

v_gene: TRBV2
d_gene: TRBD2
CDR3aa: CASSKLAGRETQYF

v_gene: TRBV5-4
d_gene: TRBD2
CDR3aa: CASSPIPRTSGGARGYEQYF

v_gene: TRBV6-6
d_gene: -
CDR3aa: CASRRENYNEQFF

v_gene: TRBV19
d_gene: -
CDR3aa: CASSSVGRGPSPLHF

v_gene: TRBV25-1
d_gene: -
CDR3aa: CASSSGYNEQFF

v_gene: TRBV15
d_gene: TRBD1
CDR3aa: CATSLDRGRNQPQHF

v_gene: TRBV7-6
d_gene: TRBD2
CDR3aa: CASSLAGSGRLAGTGELFF

v_gene: TRBV9
d_gene: -
CDR3aa: CASSATGRGGNEKLFF

v_gene: TRBV18
d_gene: -
CDR3aa: CASSPGGAYNEQFF

v_gene: TRBV7-9
d_gene: -
CDR3aa: CASSLGYSYEQYF

v_gene: TRBV28
d_gene: TRBD1
CDR3aa: CASSLNGQGPAPYGYTF

v_gene: TRBV18
d_gene: TRBD1
CDR3aa: CASSPPGTGRNQPQHF

v_gene: TRBV30
d_gene: -
CDR3aa: CAWNAGEGEQYF

v_gene: TRBV7-2
d_gene: -
CDR3aa: CASRKMGGRNNEQFF

v_gene: TRBV5-4
d_gene: TRBD1
CDR3aa: CASSSADRGGNTIYF

v_gene: TRBV14
d_gene: TRBD2
CDR3aa: CASSQAGGGLAYTGELFF

v_gene: TRBV25-1
d_gene: -
CDR3aa: CASGRGVGELFF

v_gene: TRBV6-6
d_gene: TRBD1
CDR3aa: CASKRQGDDNEQFF

v_gene: TRBV27
d_gene: TRBD2
CDR3aa: CASSPETSGRWTQYF

v_gene: TRBV6-8
d_gene: -
CDR3aa: CASSYPDEQYF

v_gene: TRBV5-1
d_gene: -
CDR3aa: CASSSGTKDTQYF

v_gene: TRBV5-1
d_gene: -
CDR3aa: CASSLELTLEGSPLHF

v_gene: TRBV23-1
d_gene: TRBD1
CDR3aa: CASSQADRMGYEQYF

v_gene: TRBV4-3
d_gene: TRBD2
CDR3aa: CASSPGTSGGLYQETQYF

v_gene: TRBV7-2
d_gene: -
CDR3aa: CASSPAGSVHRETQYF

v_gene: TRBV29-1
d_gene: -
CDR3aa: CSGQTGSTDTQYF